A single sample is the source of the 26 T cell receptor beta chains below, sequenced in a study of radiotherapy plus CTLA-4 blockade in lung cancer. TCRdb's copy holds only in-frame clones and misses some; the assay was immunoSEQ multiplex PCR. The data contain some 78,000 clones, 70% to 90% of them seen just once; the ten biggest clones take up around 1%. The input for sequencing was peripheral blood, taken from a patient treated with radiotherapy plus ipilimumab. The receptors were gathered from a human donor with non-small cell lung cancer who had stable disease on radiotherapy plus ipilimumab.

The chain employs TRBV5-1 and TRBJ1-1; D possibly corresponds to TRBD1 (6 bases). The CDR3 loop spans 14 amino acids. V was shortened by 0 bases and J by 4 bases, with 10 bases between the two germline ends. Germline V gene lookup returns CDR1 SGHRS and CDR2 YFSETQ. The CDR3 region has the DNA TGCGCCAGCAGCTTGGATGGGGGCCCCACTGAAGCTTTCTTT. This encodes CASSLDGGPTEAFF.

This chain uses TRBV7-9 with TRBJ2-5; 7 nucleotides match TRBD2. The CDR3 consists of 14 residues. The V segment lost 3 bases and the J segment 7 bases; nucleotides outside the gene matches: 8. Germline assignment: CDR1 SEHNR and CDR2 FQNEAQ (reference sequence). Written as DNA, the CDR3 is TGTGCCAGCAGCTTGATATGGGAGGGTGGGACCCAGTACTTC. Its translation: CASSLIWEGGTQYF.

The chain is built from TRBV11-2 and TRBJ1-4; TRBD1 might be the D (5 bases). This CDR3 region has 14 residues. Trimming left V 2 bases short and J 7 bases short, with 11 bases between. CDR1 is SGHAT, CDR2 FQNNGV, per germline. The CDR3 spells CASSLKTGGEKLFF. The CDR3 nucleotides read TGTGCCAGCAGCTTAAAAACAGGCGGTGAAAAACTGTTTTTT.

This clone was observed once. V usage is TRBV5-1 and J usage is TRBJ1-6; 11 nucleotides agree with TRBD1. CDR3 length: 18 residues. Germline CDR1 SGHRS, CDR2 YFSETQ. V lost 6 bases, J lost 1 base, and 9 bases stayed unmatched. The CDR3 sequence is CASMGGQGAQSYNSPLHF. CDR3 DNA: TGCGCCAGCATGGGTGGACAGGGGGCGCAATCCTATAATTCACCCCTCCACTTT.

The rearrangement links TRBV11-3 to TRBJ1-1; D gene unclear. The germline V and J ends were trimmed by 5 bases and 0 bases, with 19 bases remaining between them. This CDR3 region has 17 residues. The V gene's germline CDR1 is SGHNT and CDR2 YENEEA. CDR3 sequence reads: CASSLNPPDLVNTEAFF. CDR3 nucleotides: TGTGCCAGCAGCCTCAACCCTCCGGATCTGGTGAACACTGAAGCTTTCTTT.

This chain links TRBV9 with TRBJ2-5; weak D call: TRBD2 (6 bases). Germline CDR1 and CDR2: SGDLS and YYNGEE. V was cut by 3 bases and J by 2 bases, with 8 bases left in between. The CDR3 is 13 amino acids. The CDR3 bases are TGTGCCAGCAGCGCCGGACTACAAGAGACCCAGTACTTC. This codes for CASSAGLQETQYF.

This clone was recorded only once. The V gene is TRBV5-1, the J gene TRBJ2-3; 8 positions match TRBD2. The CDR3 runs to 16 residues. Germline lookup yields CDR1 SGHRS and CDR2 YFSETQ. With V trimmed by 4 bases and J by 1 base, 8 bases remained unmatched. The CDR3 DNA follows: TGCGCCAGCAGCCGGGGGGGCAGCGGGGGCACAGATACGCAGTATTTT. This codes for CASSRGGSGGTDTQYF.

A single count supports this clone. This chain links TRBV7-3 with TRBJ1-1; no reliable D call. Germline-derived CDR1 and CDR2 are SGHTA and FQGTGA. CDR3 length: 13 amino acids. V lost 4 bases and J lost 0, with 6 bases in between. CDR3 loop: CASSYGLNTEAFF. The CDR3 region has the DNA TGTGCCAGCAGCTACGGATTGAACACTGAAGCTTTCTTT. The variable domain in full, with the rest retrieved from reference TRBV7-3 and TRBJ1-1, is GAGVSQTPSNKVTEKGKYVELRCDPISGHTALYWYRQSLGQGPEFLIYFQGTGAADDSGLPNDRFFAVRPEGSVSTLKIQRTERGDSAVYLCASSYGLNTEAFFGQGTRLTVV.

The J gene is TRBJ1-4, the V gene TRBV27; perhaps TRBD1 as D (6 bases). Germline CDR1 is MNHEY and CDR2 is SMNVEV (reference sequence). CDR3 length: 18 residues. V dropped 0 bases and J dropped 6 bases, with 20 bases sitting between them. CDR3 nucleotide sequence: TGTGCCAGCAGTTTATCGGCTTTGTCTTGGGGGGCGGATGAAAAACTGTTTTTT. Its translation: CASSLSALSWGADEKLFF. The whole variable domain, remainder taken from reference TRBV27 and TRBJ1-4, is EAQVTQNPRYLITVTGKKLTVTCSQNMNHEYMSWYRQDPGLGLRQIYYSMNVEVTDKGDVPEGYKVSRKEKRNFPLILESPSPNQTSLYFCASSLSALSWGADEKLFFGSGTQLSVL.

V gene TRBV15 combines with J gene TRBJ2-1; the match to TRBD2 covers 8 bases. The germline V gene encodes CDR1 LNHNV and CDR2 YYDKDF (reference sequence). The CDR3 runs 14 residues. V was pared by 8 bases and J by 5 bases, with 8 bases of the junction left unmatched. The CDR3 DNA reads as TGTGCCACCTCCCGAGGGACTAGACACAATGAGCAGTTCTTC. This translates into CATSRGTRHNEQFF.

The rearrangement joins TRBV6-1 to TRBJ1-5, with 8 bases that match TRBD1. The CDR3 loop spans 14 amino acids. V lost 2 bases to trimming and J lost 5 bases; unmatched junction nucleotides: 2. Germline V gives CDR1 MNHNS, CDR2 SASEGT. CDR3 in DNA: TGTGCCAGCAGTGAAACAGGGGGGTATCAGCCCCAGCATTTT. As protein: CASSETGGYQPQHF.

The chain recombines TRBV2 with TRBJ2-7; TRBD2 matches 7 bases. V lost 10 bases to trimming and J lost 1 base; unmatched junction nucleotides: 4. The CDR3 is 12 residues long. Germline loops: CDR1 SNHLY, CDR2 FYNNEI. The CDR3 loop is CATGLGSYEQYF. The CDR3 nucleotides are TGTGCCACCGGACTAGGATCCTACGAGCAGTACTTC.

The V gene is TRBV5-1, the J gene TRBJ2-1; D is unclear. This CDR3 comprises 11 residues. V was clipped by 4 bases and J by 7 bases, with 6 bases between them. In germline, CDR1 is SGHRS, CDR2 YFSETQ. The CDR3 protein is CASSILNEQFF. The CDR3 bases are TGCGCCAGCAGCATTTTAAATGAGCAGTTCTTC.

The chain employs TRBV5-4 and TRBJ1-2; TRBD1 matches 7 bases. The ends lost 2 bases at V and 4 bases at J; junction bases unmatched: 5. The germline V gene has CDR1 SGHNT and CDR2 YYREEE (reference sequence). The CDR3 contains 14 residues. The CDR3: CASSFRSGGYGYTF. The DNA of the CDR3 is TGTGCCAGCAGCTTCCGATCAGGGGGCTATGGCTACACCTTC.

The chain has TRBV5-1 and TRBJ2-2; D assignment may be TRBD1 or TRBD2 (5 bases each). Per germline, CDR1 SGHRS and CDR2 YFSETQ. The V end lost 3 bases, the J end lost 5 bases, and 20 bases lay between the germline ends. The CDR3 totals 17 residues. The CDR3 is CASSSEGGRAGTGELFF. The CDR3 DNA is TGCGCCAGCAGCTCCGAGGGTGGCAGGGCAGGGACCGGGGAGCTGTTTTTT.

V is TRBV9 and J is TRBJ1-6; D is unresolved. In germline, CDR1 is SGDLS, CDR2 YYNGEE. With 8 bases removed from V and 3 bases from J, the gap between germline ends came to 12 bases. This CDR3 has 14 residues. The CDR3 here is CASEEGGYNSPLHF. CDR3 sequence (DNA): TGTGCCAGTGAAGAAGGCGGCTATAATTCACCCCTCCACTTT.

The J gene is TRBJ2-7, the V gene TRBV7-2; a possible D gene is TRBD2 (6 bases). The CDR3 extends over 13 amino acids. Germline loops: CDR1 SGHTA, CDR2 FQGNSA. The germline V and J ends were trimmed by 1 base and 9 bases, with 13 bases remaining between them. CDR3 DNA: TGTGCCAGCAGCTTAGGTCCGAATAGCGGGCAGTACTTC. Its protein is CASSLGPNSGQYF.

This rearrangement joins TRBV19 to TRBJ2-3; a weak D match, TRBD1 (5 bases). Trimming stripped 5 bases from V and 6 bases from J, with 9 bases between. Germline lookup yields CDR1 LNHDA and CDR2 SQIVND (reference sequence). The CDR3 totals 12 residues. Here the CDR3 reads CASSPNRDTQYF. As DNA, the CDR3 is TGTGCCAGTAGTCCCAACAGGGATACGCAGTATTTT.

This chain links TRBV5-4 with TRBJ2-3; 7 nucleotides match TRBD1. After removal of 3 bases from V and 1 base from J, the junction contained 5 bases not matched to a gene. CDR1 is SGHNT, CDR2 YYREEE, per germline (reference sequence). The CDR3 runs to 15 residues. CDR3 sequence (DNA): TGTGCCAGCAGCTCGACAGGGATACGCACAGATACGCAGTATTTT. Translation gives CASSSTGIRTDTQYF.

V gene TRBV18 combines with J gene TRBJ1-2; no clear D gene. V was shortened by 3 bases and J by 9 bases, with 8 bases between the two germline ends. The germline V gene has CDR1 KGHSH and CDR2 LQKENI. CDR3 size: 11 residues. The CDR3 region has the DNA TGTGCCAGCTCACCCAGCGCCAGCTACACCTTC. Its protein product is CASSPSASYTF.

The J gene is TRBJ1-5, the V gene TRBV5-6; no clear D. V was clipped by 0 bases and J by 6 bases, with 10 bases between them. Germline V gives CDR1 SGHDT, CDR2 YYEEEE. The CDR3 sequence is 14 residues long. As DNA, the CDR3 is TGTGCCAGCAGCTTGGGTGGCCAAGGTCAGCCCCAGCATTTT. Residues: CASSLGGQGQPQHF.

The J gene is TRBJ2-7, the V gene TRBV19, with D possibly TRBD1 on 5 matching bases. Germline CDR1 reads LNHDA; CDR2 reads SQIVND (reference sequence). The V gene lost 1 base and the J gene lost 2 bases, with 12 bases spanning the gap. CDR3 length equals 15 residues. This CDR3 is CASSIGQGRAYEQYF. The CDR3 DNA is TGTGCCAGTAGTATAGGGCAGGGTCGCGCCTACGAGCAGTACTTC.

The rearrangement uses TRBV28 and TRBJ2-5; 9 bases match TRBD2. Germline loops: CDR1 MDHEN, CDR2 SYDVKM. The CDR3 sequence is 15 residues long. J was trimmed by 4 bases and V by 7 bases; bases with no gene match: 10. The CDR3 DNA follows: TGTGCCAGCATCGTTAGCGGGAGAGGAAGAGAGACCCAGTACTTC. Amino acids: CASIVSGRGRETQYF.

The chain is built from TRBV5-1 and TRBJ1-5, with TRBD1 identical over 7 bases. Germline CDR1 and CDR2: SGHRS and YFSETQ. The ends lost 4 bases at V and 0 bases at J; junction bases unmatched: 4. The CDR3 is 15 amino acids. This CDR3 reads CASSATGDSNQPQHF. DNA for the CDR3: TGCGCCAGCAGCGCTACAGGGGATAGCAATCAGCCCCAGCATTTT. Filled out from reference TRBV5-1 and TRBJ1-5, the complete variable domain reads KAGVTQTPRYLIKTRGQQVTLSCSPISGHRSVSWYQQTPGQGLQFLFEYFSETQRNKGNFPGRFSGRQFSNSRSEMNVSTLELGDSALYLCASSATGDSNQPQHFGDGTRLSIL.

The chain couples TRBV27 to TRBJ2-5; D is uncertain. The germline gives CDR1 MNHEY, CDR2 SMNVEV (reference sequence). This CDR3 region has 14 residues. Trimming took 3 bases from V and 0 from J, leaving 8 bases between them. The DNA of the CDR3 is TGTGCCAGCAGTTTGTCTACCAACCAAGAGACCCAGTACTTC. It is translated as CASSLSTNQETQYF.

The gene calls are TRBV7-2 and TRBJ2-1; the D gene could be TRBD1 or TRBD2 (5 bases each). Deletions cut 3 bases from V and 0 bases from J, with 18 bases between. The germline V gene has CDR1 SGHTA and CDR2 FQGNSA. CDR3 length: 18 amino acids. The CDR3 nucleotides read TGTGCCAGCAGCTTCGAGTTCCGGGACGCAAGCTCCTACAATGAGCAGTTCTTC. Its protein product is CASSFEFRDASSYNEQFF.